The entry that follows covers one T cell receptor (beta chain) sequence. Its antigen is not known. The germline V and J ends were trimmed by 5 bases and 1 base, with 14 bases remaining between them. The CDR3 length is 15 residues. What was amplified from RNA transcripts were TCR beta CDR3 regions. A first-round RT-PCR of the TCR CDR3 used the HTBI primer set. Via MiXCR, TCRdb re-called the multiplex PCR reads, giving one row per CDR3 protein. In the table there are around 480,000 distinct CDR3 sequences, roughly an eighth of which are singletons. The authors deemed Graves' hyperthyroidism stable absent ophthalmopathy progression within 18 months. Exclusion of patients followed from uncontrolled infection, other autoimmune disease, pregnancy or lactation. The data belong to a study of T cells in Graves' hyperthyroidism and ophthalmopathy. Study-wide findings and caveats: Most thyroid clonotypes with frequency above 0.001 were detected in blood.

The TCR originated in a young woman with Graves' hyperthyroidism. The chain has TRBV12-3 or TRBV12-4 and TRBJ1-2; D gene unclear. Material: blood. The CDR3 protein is CASSPWTGVNYGYTF. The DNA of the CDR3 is TGTGCCAGCAGTCCTTGGACGGGAGTTAACTATGGCTACACCTTC.